This TCR beta chain was recorded in a study of control samples from healthy donors and cancer patients. TCRdb's copy holds only in-frame clones and misses some; the assay was immunoSEQ multiplex PCR. The table has about 84,000 clones, 84% seen once. V shed 4 bases and J 8 bases; nucleotides not matched to a gene: 5. Germline assignment: CDR1 SGHRS and CDR2 YFSETQ. The CDR3 has 13 amino acids. The specimen was PBMCs. The TCR originated in a man aged 55 to 70 with head and neck cancer. The chain links TRBV5-1 to TRBJ1-4; 7 bases fit TRBD1. CDR3 region: CASSEGAGEKLFF. The CDR3 DNA follows: TGCGCCAGCAGCGAGGGGGCAGGCGAAAAACTGTTTTTT.